These 32 T cell receptor beta chains came from one sample sequenced in a study of graft-versus-host responses after intestinal transplantation. Measured with immunoSEQ multiplex PCR; TCRdb has only the in-frame clones, and not every one. The table records tens of thousands of clones, around 89% of them present only once. Antigens of these TCRs are unknown. This specimen was unstimulated CD8+ T cells sorted from spleen or lymph node cells, taken before transplant. Source of these receptors: a human donor who was the organ donor for an intestinal transplant.

The chain joins TRBV5-4 to TRBJ2-2; 14 bases match TRBD2. V lost 3 bases and J lost 6; bases outside the gene matches: 7. Germline assignment: CDR1 SGHNT and CDR2 YYREEE (reference sequence). CDR3 length: 17 amino acids. The CDR3 region has the DNA TGTGCCAGCAGCTCGACTAGCGGGGGGGCTGCGGCCGGGGAGCTGTTTTTT. Translated, it gives CASSSTSGGAAAGELFF. The full variable domain, rest sourced from reference TRBV5-4 and TRBJ2-2, is ETGVTQSPTHLIKTRGQQVTLRCSSQSGHNTVSWYQQALGQGPQFIFQYYREEENGRGNFPPRFSGLQFPNYSSELNVNALELDDSALYLCASSSTSGGAAAGELFFGEGSRLTVL.

This sequence joins TRBV4-3 and TRBJ2-2, with no clear D. CDR1 LGHNA and CDR2 YSLEER come from the germline V gene. Trimming cost V 6 bases and J 8 bases, with 13 bases left between them. The CDR3 is 13 amino acids. This CDR3 is CASSPRLVGELFF. The CDR3 DNA is TGCGCCAGCAGTCCCAGACTTGTGGGGGAGCTGTTTTTT.

This clone was recorded a few times. V and J are TRBV7-9 and TRBJ1-4, with 7 nucleotides matching TRBD1. Germline assignment: CDR1 SEHNR and CDR2 FQNEAQ (reference sequence). The CDR3 loop spans 15 amino acids. Trimming cost V 5 bases and J 8 bases; bases outside gene matches: 11. The CDR3 DNA follows: TGTGCCAGCAGCCGTCTAGACAGGGCGGAAGAAAAACTGTTTTTT. This gives the protein CASSRLDRAEEKLFF. The whole variable domain, filled in from reference TRBV7-9 and TRBJ1-4, reads DTGVSQNPRHKITKRGQNVTFRCDPISEHNRLYWYRQTLGQGPEFLTYFQNEAQLEKSRLLSDRFSAERPKGSFSTLEIQRTEQGDSAMYLCASSRLDRAEEKLFFGSGTQLSVL.

This clone showed up just once. This chain joins TRBV19 and TRBJ2-7, with 9 nucleotides matching TRBD2. Germline values: CDR1 LNHDA, CDR2 SQIVND (reference sequence). The CDR3 has 16 amino acids. V gave up 8 bases and J gave up 3 bases; unmatched junction bases: 14. CDR3 in amino acids: CASSGGGGAPLYEQYV. CDR3 coding DNA: TGTGCCAGTTCTGGTGGCGGGGGGGCGCCCCTCTACGAGCAGTACGTC.

The DNA of the CDR3 is TGTGCCAGCAGCTCTGTGTACCAAGAGACCCAGTACTTC. It is translated as CASSSVYQETQYF. The V and J genes are TRBV11-3 and TRBJ2-5; no reliable D call. Germline V lookup: CDR1 SGHNT, CDR2 YENEEA. V was trimmed by 4 bases and J by 0 bases, leaving 6 bases between them. The CDR3 is made up of 13 amino acids.

V gene TRBV4-1 combines with J gene TRBJ2-1, with a tentative D call TRBD2 (7 bases). The CDR3 loop spans 14 amino acids. Trimming took 4 bases from V and 7 from J, leaving 14 bases between them. CDR1 MGHRA and CDR2 YSYEKL come from the germline V gene. The CDR3 bases are TGCGCCAGCAGCCTAGGGGGGAGGGGAAATGAGCAGTTCTTC. Protein sequence: CASSLGGRGNEQFF.

The chain carries TRBV19 and TRBJ2-2; D gene unclear. The CDR3 consists of 13 residues. From germline, CDR1 is LNHDA and CDR2 SQIVND (reference sequence). V dropped 7 bases and J dropped 6 bases, with 12 bases sitting between them. CDR3 in DNA: TGTGCCAGTACCCCAACCAGGCCCGGGGAGCTGTTTTTT. Residues: CASTPTRPGELFF. Supplemented by reference TRBV19 and TRBJ2-2, the full variable domain reads DGGITQSPKYLFRKEGQNVTLSCEQNLNHDAMYWYRQDPGQGLRLIYYSQIVNDFQKGDIAEGYSVSREKKESFPLTVTSAQKNPTAFYLCASTPTRPGELFFGEGSRLTVL.

The chain has TRBV5-6 and TRBJ2-7, with 7 bases that match TRBD1. This CDR3 comprises 14 residues. J lost 4 bases, V lost 0 bases, and 4 bases had no gene match. The germline gives CDR1 SGHDT, CDR2 YYEEEE. CDR3 amino acids: CASSLGARGYEQYV. The CDR3 bases are TGTGCCAGCAGCTTGGGGGCCAGGGGGTACGAGCAGTACGTC.

V and J are TRBV27 and TRBJ1-3; D is uncertain. V lost 6 bases to trimming and J lost 4 bases, with 13 bases between them. The CDR3 spans 14 residues. Germline V CDR1 and CDR2: MNHEY, SMNVEV (reference sequence). CDR3 coding DNA: TGTGCCAGCAGCACCGGACTCGGGGGAAACACCATATATTTT. Residues: CASSTGLGGNTIYF.

V is TRBV5-1 and J is TRBJ2-4; D gene uncertain. Germline-derived CDR1 and CDR2 are SGHRS and YFSETQ. V gave up 3 bases and J gave up 6 bases, with 13 bases separating them. The CDR3 covers 14 residues. The CDR3: CASSWVVEANIQYF. The CDR3 DNA is TGCGCCAGCAGCTGGGTAGTTGAGGCAAACATTCAGTACTTC.

The chain uses TRBV30 and TRBJ1-1; 11 nucleotides match TRBD1. The V segment lost 3 bases and the J segment 5 bases; nucleotides outside the gene matches: 11. Germline CDR1 reads GTSNPN; CDR2 reads SVGIG (reference sequence). The CDR3 sequence is 16 residues long. The chain's CDR3 is CAWSGRDRGWKTEAFF. CDR3 coding DNA: TGTGCCTGGAGCGGCCGGGACAGGGGGTGGAAGACTGAAGCTTTCTTT.

The chain links TRBV29-1 to TRBJ2-3; TRBD1 aligns across 7 bases. The trim removed 2 bases at V and 0 bases at J, leaving 11 bases unmatched. Germline CDR1 is SQVTM and CDR2 is ANQGSEA. The CDR3 is 17 amino acids. CDR3 DNA: TGCAGCGTTGAAATTGACCAGAGGGACAGTAGCACAGATACGCAGTATTTT. It translates to CSVEIDQRDSSTDTQYF.

The chain couples TRBV5-4 to TRBJ1-3, with a tentative D call TRBD1 (5 bases). The CDR3 totals 15 residues. In germline, CDR1 is SGHNT, CDR2 YYREEE (reference sequence). V gave up 0 bases and J gave up 7 bases, with 14 bases separating them. CDR3 sequence (DNA): TGTGCCAGCAGCTTGGCCAGCGACAGCAGCAACACCATATATTTT. It codes for CASSLASDSSNTIYF.

Here the CDR3 reads CASSQDGGWRITDTQYF. In DNA, the CDR3 is TGCGCCAGCAGCCAAGATGGCGGATGGAGGATAACAGATACGCAGTATTTT. This chain uses TRBV4-1 with TRBJ2-3; the D gene is possibly TRBD2 (5 bases). V lost 0 bases and J 3 bases, leaving 16 bases between the germline ends. Germline CDR1 reads MGHRA; CDR2 reads YSYEKL. The CDR3 is 17 residues long.

The chain couples TRBV27 to TRBJ2-3; TRBD1 matches at 11 bases. The CDR3 length is 16 residues. Trimming cost V 4 bases and J 4 bases; bases outside gene matches: 7. Germline loops: CDR1 MNHEY, CDR2 SMNVEV (reference sequence). In DNA form, the CDR3 reads TGTGCCAGCAGTTCCCGGGACAGGGGGGAGCCAGATACGCAGTATTTT. Protein product: CASSSRDRGEPDTQYF.

The chain recombines TRBV30 with TRBJ1-5, with D tentatively TRBD1 (5 bases). The germline V gene encodes CDR1 GTSNPN and CDR2 SVGIG (reference sequence). The CDR3 runs 16 residues. Trimming shortened V by 1 base and J by 0 bases, and 13 bases separated the two germline ends. Here the CDR3 DNA reads TGTGCCTGGAGTGGGGGCCTGTTAAATAGCAATCAGCCCCAGCATTTT. Amino acid sequence: CAWSGGLLNSNQPQHF.

This clone was found a few times. The chain employs TRBV21-1 and TRBJ1-3; TRBD1 is taken as the D call from the table, unchecked against the DNA. TRBV21-1 is marked as a pseudogene. CDR3 length: 15 amino acids. CDR3 coding DNA: TGTGCCAGCAGCATCGCAGGGGGCGATGGAAACACCATATATTTT. It codes for CASSIAGGDGNTIYF.

This clone was detected only once. Written as DNA, the CDR3 is TGCGCCAGCAGTCTTACCTTGGAGTTTCCCCTCCACTTT. As protein: CASSLTLEFPLHF. V is TRBV10-1 and J is TRBJ1-6; D gene uncertain. The germline CDR1 and CDR2 sequences are WNHNN and SYGVQD (reference sequence). V was shortened by 5 bases and J by 13 bases, with 15 bases between the two germline ends. This CDR3 has 13 residues.

The rearrangement uses TRBV19 and TRBJ1-2; TRBD1 might be the D (5 bases). V gave up 9 bases and J gave up 3 bases, with 17 bases separating them. The CDR3 sequence is 14 residues long. Germline V gene lookup returns CDR1 LNHDA and CDR2 SQIVND (reference sequence). CDR3 region: CASLEAGDYYGYTF. The CDR3 DNA reads as TGTGCCAGCTTAGAGGCGGGGGACTACTATGGCTACACCTTC.

The chain uses TRBV30 and TRBJ1-2; the D is unclear. The CDR3 has 13 amino acids. Germline loops: CDR1 GTSNPN, CDR2 SVGIG (reference sequence). Trimming left V 3 bases short and J 6 bases short, with 14 bases between. The CDR3 DNA reads TGTGCCTGGAGGACCCTCACTAGGGATGGCTACACCTTC. The encoded protein is CAWRTLTRDGYTF.

The chain links TRBV6-8 to TRBJ2-3; 8 bases line up with TRBD2. With 7 bases clipped from V and 3 bases from J, the junction kept 3 bases outside the gene matches. The CDR3 sequence is 13 residues long. Germline V gene lookup returns CDR1 MNHGY and CDR2 SAAAGT. CDR3 nucleotides: TGTGCCAGCAATCGGGGGGGGACAGATACGCAGTATTTT. This gives the protein CASNRGGTDTQYF.

This sequence joins TRBV2 and TRBJ1-4, with 9 bases fitting TRBD1. V lost 6 bases to trimming and J lost 2 bases; unmatched junction nucleotides: 10. The V gene's germline CDR1 is SNHLY and CDR2 FYNNEI. The CDR3 sequence is 17 residues long. The CDR3 coding sequence is TGTGCCAGCAGCGGGGACAGGGCTTTCGGGACTAATGAAAAACTGTTTTTT. It specifies CASSGDRAFGTNEKLFF.

The genes are TRBV5-4 and TRBJ1-1; 7 bases fit TRBD1. CDR3 size: 13 residues. Trimming cost V 4 bases and J 5 bases; bases outside gene matches: 5. Germline CDR1 SGHNT, CDR2 YYREEE (reference sequence). DNA for the CDR3: TGTGCCAGCAGCGGGACAGTTAGTACTGAAGCTTTCTTT. This sequence encodes CASSGTVSTEAFF.

The chain employs TRBV5-4 and TRBJ2-1; 11 bases are a match to TRBD2. Germline lookup yields CDR1 SGHNT and CDR2 YYREEE (reference sequence). V was clipped by 0 bases and J by 1 base; unmatched bases: 3. The CDR3 extends over 17 amino acids. The CDR3 nucleotides are TGTGCCAGCAGCTTGGTTAGCGGGGGGGCGTCCTACAATGAGCAGTTCTTC. It specifies CASSLVSGGASYNEQFF.

The gene calls are TRBV14 and TRBJ1-6; D is perhaps TRBD1 (6 bases). CDR3 length: 13 residues. V was shortened by 3 bases and J by 9 bases, with 9 bases between the two germline ends. Germline V gene data show CDR1 as SGHDN and CDR2 as FVKESK. Here the CDR3 reads CASSQDSLSPLHF. In DNA form, the CDR3 reads TGTGCCAGCAGCCAGGACAGCCTTTCACCCCTCCACTTT.

The chain combines TRBV13 with TRBJ2-3, with TRBD2 matching 10 bases. V was clipped by 5 bases and J by 2 bases; unmatched bases: 4. This CDR3 contains 15 residues. The germline gives CDR1 PRHDT, CDR2 FYEKMQ (reference sequence). In DNA form, the CDR3 reads TGTGCCAGCAGCGATAGCGGGGGGCTCACAGATACGCAGTATTTT. The encoded protein is CASSDSGGLTDTQYF. The whole variable domain, remainder taken from reference TRBV13 and TRBJ2-3, is AAGVIQSPRHLIKEKRETATLKCYPIPRHDTVYWYQQGPGQDPQFLISFYEKMQSDKGSIPDRFSAQQFSDYHSELNMSSLELGDSALYFCASSDSGGLTDTQYFGPGTRLTVL.

DNA of the CDR3: TGTGCCGCACTCGGGGGGCCCTCCTACAATGAGCAGTTCTTC. The encoded protein is CAALGGPSYNEQFF. This chain connects TRBV27 to TRBJ2-1, with D possibly TRBD2 on 7 matching bases. Germline V lookup: CDR1 MNHEY, CDR2 SMNVEV (reference sequence). The ends were cut back, 11 bases at V and 0 bases at J, with 14 bases in the middle. The CDR3 length is 14 residues.

This chain joins TRBV9 and TRBJ2-7, with a possible D match to TRBD1 (6 bases). CDR1 SGDLS and CDR2 YYNGEE come from the germline V gene. The V gene lost 5 bases and the J gene lost 2 bases, with 17 bases spanning the gap. CDR3 length: 15 amino acids. The CDR3 reads CASRGGWGFAYEQYV. The CDR3 nucleotides read TGTGCCAGCAGAGGGGGTTGGGGGTTCGCCTACGAGCAGTACGTC.

The CDR3 protein is CASSSRQSRENTEAFF. The CDR3 DNA reads as TGTGCCAGCAGTTCCCGACAGTCACGCGAGAACACTGAAGCTTTCTTT. The chain carries TRBV28 and TRBJ1-1, with D perhaps TRBD1 (5 bases). Germline lookup yields CDR1 MDHEN and CDR2 SYDVKM. This CDR3 region has 16 residues. V lost 4 bases and J 1 base, leaving 16 bases between the germline ends.

This rearrangement joins TRBV7-6 to TRBJ2-2; 13 bases are shared with TRBD2. The germline CDR1 and CDR2 sequences are SGHVS and FNYEAQ. The CDR3 is 19 amino acids. The V and J ends lost 4 bases and 3 bases, in that order; junction bases with no gene match: 11. The CDR3: CASSSVATSGGAHTGELFF. In DNA form, the CDR3 reads TGTGCCAGCAGCTCGGTGGCCACTAGCGGGGGGGCTCACACCGGGGAGCTGTTTTTT.

The table lists this clone with a count of one. The J gene is TRBJ1-4, the V gene TRBV4-3, with 7 bases matching TRBD1. CDR1 and CDR2 from the germline V gene are LGHNA and YSLEER. V trimming: 2 bases; J trimming: 7 bases; junction bases outside the gene matches: 7. The CDR3 totals 15 residues. The CDR3 protein is CASSQSDREAEKLFF. CDR3 coding DNA: TGCGCCAGCAGCCAATCCGACAGGGAGGCTGAAAAACTGTTTTTT.

V usage is TRBV4-3 and J usage is TRBJ2-6; D is unclear. Germline lookup yields CDR1 LGHNA and CDR2 YSLEER. CDR3 size: 16 residues. V was pared by 1 base and J by 1 base, with 8 bases between. CDR3 nucleotides: TGCGCCAGCAGCCAAGGCCCAGAATCTGGGGCCAACGTCCTGACTTTC. Its translation: CASSQGPESGANVLTF.